This T cell receptor (beta chain) was observed in a study of long-term antiretroviral therapy in people with HIV. The assay, immunoSEQ v3.0, was run at survey level. Clones were sequenced by immunoSEQ multiplex PCR, and TCRdb holds only the in-frame ones, with some missing. The profile shows fewer than 35,000 clones, 60% to 85% of them singletons. The V gene end was trimmed by 3 bases and the J gene end by 2 bases; junction bases not matched to a gene: 12. Germline V CDR1 and CDR2: KGHSH, LQKENI. The CDR3 totals 18 residues. The receptor was isolated from a woman in her forties or fifties with HIV. The V and J genes are TRBV18 and TRBJ2-3; 9 nucleotides line up with TRBD2. The sequencing used unsorted PBMCs, collected 2 years after starting antiretroviral therapy. Here the CDR3 DNA reads TGTGCCAGCTCACCGGGGACTAGCAGAAGGCCGACCACAGATACGCAGTATTTT. Its translation: CASSPGTSRRPTTDTQYF.